The following is a TCR beta chain sequence with its context. Its cognate antigen is unknown. UMIs and sample barcodes were carried by the TCR alpha and TCR beta cDNA libraries that 5'RACE produced using constant-segment primers. TCRdb recomputed calls from the 5' RACE reads with MiXCR, one row per CDR3 protein. In the table there are just under 150,000 distinct CDR3 sequences, about 5.7% of which are singletons. V was pared by 3 bases and J by 2 bases, with 4 bases of the junction left unmatched. Germline CDR1 and CDR2: SEHNR and FQNEAQ (reference sequence). The CDR3 runs 17 residues. This entry comes from a study of T-cell memory formation after mild COVID-19. Study in general: Clustering of TCRs was largely donor specific. Regarding the study as a whole: Still unconfirmed is whether the second-wave clones peaking on day 37 recognized SARS-CoV-2. Contracting CD4+ clones lay largely in CM and EM, with CD8+ ones residing in EMRA.

Input material: PBMCs or a T cell subset sorted from them (not recorded which). The J gene is TRBJ2-1, the V gene TRBV7-9; TRBD2 agrees at 13 bases. The clonotype was recovered from an adult woman who had mild COVID-19 (a few samples of this study predate the infection). Cell type and time point are not known. The CDR3 DNA sequence: TGTGCCAGCAGCTTTGGGACTAGCGGGAAGCCCTACAATGAGCAGTTCTTC. Encoded protein: CASSFGTSGKPYNEQFF.